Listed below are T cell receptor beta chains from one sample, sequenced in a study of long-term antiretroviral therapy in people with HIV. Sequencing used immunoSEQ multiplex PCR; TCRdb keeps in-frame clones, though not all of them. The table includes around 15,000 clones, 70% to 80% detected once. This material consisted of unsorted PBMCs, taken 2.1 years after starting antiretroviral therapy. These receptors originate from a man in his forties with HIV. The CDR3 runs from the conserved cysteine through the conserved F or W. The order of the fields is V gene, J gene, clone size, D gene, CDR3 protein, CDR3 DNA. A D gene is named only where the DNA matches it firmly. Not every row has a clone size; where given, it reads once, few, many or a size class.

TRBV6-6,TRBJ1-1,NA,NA,CASSFHRAEAFF,TGTGCCAGCAGTTTCCACAGGGCTGAAGCTTTCTTT
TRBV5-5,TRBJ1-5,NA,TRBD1,CASSLRDRQPQHF,TGTGCCAGCAGCTTGAGGGACAGGCAGCCCCAGCATTTT
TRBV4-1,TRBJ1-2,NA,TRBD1,CASRSYTGGSGYGYTF,TGCGCCAGCAGGAGCTATACAGGGGGCTCGGGCTATGGCTACACCTTC
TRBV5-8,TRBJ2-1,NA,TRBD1,CASSPFRTGSTYNEQFF,TGTGCCAGCAGCCCATTTCGGACAGGATCGACCTACAATGAGCAGTTCTTC
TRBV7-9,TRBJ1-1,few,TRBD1,CASSRQGGTEAFF,TGTGCCAGCAGCCGACAGGGGGGAACTGAAGCTTTCTTT
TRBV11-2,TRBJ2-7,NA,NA,CASSQGGGRSYEQYF,TGTGCCAGCAGCCAGGGGGGGGGACGCTCCTACGAGCAGTACTTC
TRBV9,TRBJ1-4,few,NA,CASSPDSSTNEKLFF,TGTGCCAGCAGCCCGGACAGCTCAACTAATGAAAAACTGTTTTTT
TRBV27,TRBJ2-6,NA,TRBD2,CASSSERGGPGANVLTF,TGTGCCAGCAGTTCTGAGCGGGGGGGCCCCGGGGCCAACGTCCTGACTTTC
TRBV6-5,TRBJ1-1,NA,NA,CASSNQQIMNTEAFF,TGTGCCAGCAGTAACCAACAGATTATGAACACTGAAGCTTTCTTT
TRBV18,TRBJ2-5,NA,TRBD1,CASARETGGQETQYF,TGTGCCAGCGCACGGGAAACAGGGGGCCAAGAGACCCAGTACTTC
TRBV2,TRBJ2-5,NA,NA,CASSRRGSEGETQYF,TGTGCCAGCTCCCGGAGGGGCTCGGAGGGAGAGACCCAGTACTTC
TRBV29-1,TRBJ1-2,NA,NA,CSVEAWGERDGYTF,TGCAGCGTTGAGGCCTGGGGGGAGAGGGACGGCTACACCTTC
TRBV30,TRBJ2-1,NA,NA,CAWSPPTSSYNEQFF,TGTGCCTGGAGTCCTCCGACTAGCTCCTACAATGAGCAGTTCTTC
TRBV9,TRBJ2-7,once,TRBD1,CASSARGTGGNEQYF,TGTGCCAGCAGCGCAAGAGGTACAGGGGGCAACGAGCAGTACTTC
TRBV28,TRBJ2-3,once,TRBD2,CASITSGGPTTDTQYF,TGTGCCAGCATTACTAGCGGGGGGCCTACCACAGATACGCAGTATTTT
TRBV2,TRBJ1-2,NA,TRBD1,CAILRQGMNYGYTF,TGTGCCATCCTTAGACAGGGGATGAACTATGGCTACACCTTC
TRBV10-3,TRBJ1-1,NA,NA,CAISDPGVGDAFF,TGTGCCATCAGTGACCCCGGGGTAGGGGACGCTTTCTTT
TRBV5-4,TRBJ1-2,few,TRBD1,CASSPGQGSGYTF,TGTGCCAGCAGCCCCGGACAGGGTAGTGGCTACACCTTC
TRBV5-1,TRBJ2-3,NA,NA,CASSSVPTITDTQYF,TGCGCCAGCAGCTCCGTGCCTACCATCACAGATACGCAGTATTTT
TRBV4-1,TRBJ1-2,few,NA,CASSQDSGNNGYTF,TGCGCCAGCAGCCAAGATTCGGGGAACAATGGCTACACCTTC
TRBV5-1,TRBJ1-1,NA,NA,CASSLVTIEGNTEAFF,TGCGCCAGCAGCTTGGTAACGATAGAGGGGAACACTGAAGCTTTCTTT
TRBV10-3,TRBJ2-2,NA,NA,CAISAARHMGLAGELFF,TGTGCCATCAGTGCGGCGAGACATATGGGTTTGGCCGGGGAGCTGTTTTTT